The T cell receptor beta chain described here comes from a study of blood T cell repertoires in COVID-19. This clone was seen just once. Recovered status in Cohort 3 required two negative PCRs, clearance, or symptom resolution. Using immunoSEQ multiplex PCR, the repertoire was profiled, and TCRdb retains in-frame clones only, with some absent. Among a few hundred thousand clones listed, roughly nine tenths were seen once. Losses at the gene ends were 6 bases for V and 7 bases for J; bases not matched to a gene: 15. Germline V gives CDR1 KGHSH, CDR2 LQKENI. There are 17 residues in the CDR3. The TCR comes from a man aged 18 to 35 who had recovered from COVID-19. Sequencing was done on a sample of PBMCs or T cells enriched from blood (not recorded which). This sequence joins TRBV18 and TRBJ1-6; 7 nucleotides line up with TRBD1. CDR3 nucleotide sequence: TGTGCCAGCTCGCCAAGCCTAGCGACAGGGTCCAATTCACCCCTCCACTTT. Its protein is CASSPSLATGSNSPLHF.